Here is one T cell receptor (beta chain) with its context. Assay used: immunoSEQ multiplex PCR; TCRdb lists only in-frame clones, some missing. The sample holds over 300,000 clones, nearly 90% seen once. Clinical histories supplied by participants themselves formed the basis of cohort assignment. The sample is drawn from a study of blood T cell repertoires in COVID-19. Study in general: The samples span acute and convalescent COVID-19 from the United States, Italy and Spain.

This CDR3 is built from 16 residues. V was clipped by 6 bases and J by 6 bases; unmatched bases: 13. CDR1 is KGHSH, CDR2 LQKENI, per germline. The chain uses TRBV18 and TRBJ2-3, with TRBD1 matching 9 bases. The origin of this receptor is a woman aged 25 to 39 who had recovered from COVID-19. The sample taken for sequencing was PBMCs or T cells enriched from blood (not recorded which). The CDR3 sequence is CASSPFTGTGIDTQYF. DNA of the CDR3: TGTGCCAGCTCCCCCTTTACCGGGACAGGGATCGATACGCAGTATTTT.